This TCR beta chain stems from a study of blood T cell repertoires in COVID-19. Profiled with immunoSEQ multiplex PCR; TCRdb holds only in-frame clones, not every one. The table includes 300,000 to 400,000 clones, roughly 84% detected once. CDR1 MNHEY and CDR2 SVGAGI come from the germline V gene. The CDR3 spans 12 residues. V shed 6 bases and J shed 3 bases, with 9 bases lying between them. Participants, 18 to 89 years old, spanned some 23 US areas. Cohort 3 recovery required two negative PCRs, clearance, or symptom resolution. The genes are TRBV6-5 and TRBJ2-7, with D possibly being TRBD2 (5 bases). The sequence was obtained from a woman younger than 45 who had recovered from COVID-19. Sequenced material: PBMCs or T cells enriched from blood (not recorded which). Here the CDR3 DNA reads TGTGCCAGCAGGCGGGTAGACTACGAGCAGTACTTC. Amino acid sequence: CASRRVDYEQYF.